The 23 T cell receptor beta chains below come from one sample, sequenced in a study of blood T cell repertoires in COVID-19. The assay was immunoSEQ multiplex PCR, and TCRdb's table has in-frame clones only and misses some. The sample consists of about 260,000 clones, around 86% of them appearing once. The sequencing input was peripheral blood. The origin of the receptors is a man aged 40-50 years with active or convalescent COVID-19.

This clone was seen just once. The genes are TRBV3-1 (or the pseudogene TRBV3-2) and TRBJ1-2; 7 bases map to TRBD1. The CDR3 runs 13 residues. Trimming took 3 bases from V and 4 from J; bases not matched to a gene: 2. The germline V gene has CDR1 LGHDT and CDR2 YNNKEL (reference sequence). Here the CDR3 DNA reads TGTGCCAGCAGCCAGGGGACAGTCTATGGCTACACCTTC. Translated, it gives CASSQGTVYGYTF.

This chain joins TRBV11-3 and TRBJ2-5; no clear D. The CDR3 spans 11 residues. V was shortened by 3 bases and J by 5 bases, with 4 bases between the two germline ends. Germline-derived CDR1 and CDR2 are SGHNT and YENEEA. The CDR3 region is CASSFGETQYF. The CDR3 DNA sequence: TGTGCCAGCAGCTTCGGGGAGACCCAGTACTTC. Using reference TRBV11-3 and TRBJ2-5 for the parts outside the CDR3, the full variable domain is EAGVVQSPRYKIIEKKQPVAFWCNPISGHNTLYWYLQNLGQGPELLIRYENEEAVDDSQLPKDRFSAERLKGVDSTLKIQPAELGDSAVYLCASSFGETQYFGPGTRLLVL.

The V and J genes are TRBV11-3 and TRBJ2-7, with D perhaps matching TRBD2 (6 bases). CDR3 size: 14 residues. The germline gives CDR1 SGHNT, CDR2 YENEEA. V gave up 4 bases and J gave up 6 bases, with 16 bases separating them. CDR3 protein: CASSSGTRGSEQYF. CDR3 DNA sequence: TGTGCCAGCAGCTCGGGGACTCGAGGAAGCGAGCAGTACTTC. Full variable domain (missing parts from reference TRBV11-3 and TRBJ2-7): EAGVVQSPRYKIIEKKQPVAFWCNPISGHNTLYWYLQNLGQGPELLIRYENEEAVDDSQLPKDRFSAERLKGVDSTLKIQPAELGDSAVYLCASSSGTRGSEQYFGPGTRLTVT.

J is TRBJ2-3 and V is TRBV2; a weak D match, TRBD2 (6 bases). Deletions cut 3 bases from V and 7 bases from J, with 8 bases between. This CDR3 has 12 amino acids. Looked up from germline, CDR1 is SNHLY and CDR2 is FYNNEI. CDR3 loop: CASSEAGYTQYF. The DNA of the CDR3 is TGTGCCAGCAGTGAGGCGGGATATACGCAGTATTTT.

The chain joins TRBV9 to TRBJ2-2; possibly TRBD2 for D (5 bases). The CDR3 runs 13 residues. CDR1 is SGDLS, CDR2 YYNGEE, per germline. Trimming stripped 2 bases from V and 6 bases from J, with 8 bases between. The CDR3 is CASSVAGPGELFF. CDR3 coding DNA: TGTGCCAGCAGCGTCGCGGGTCCCGGGGAGCTGTTTTTT.

This chain connects TRBV5-1 to TRBJ2-7; the D gene is possibly TRBD2 (6 bases). Germline CDR1 is SGHRS and CDR2 is YFSETQ. V was clipped by 7 bases and J by 6 bases, with 20 bases between them. CDR3 length: 14 amino acids. The CDR3 DNA is TGCGCCAGCGGGGGTGGTGTTGCGGGGATCGAGCAGTACTTC. Translating it yields CASGGGVAGIEQYF.

The genes are TRBV6-5 and TRBJ1-5, with 8 bases matching TRBD1. Germline CDR1 MNHEY, CDR2 SVGAGI. V was clipped by 6 bases and J by 4 bases; unmatched bases: 5. CDR3 length equals 14 residues. The CDR3 nucleotides are TGTGCCAGCAGCTACGGACAGGGTAATCAGCCCCAGCATTTT. Protein product: CASSYGQGNQPQHF.

The CDR3 reads CASSLAGQGFNEQFF. The DNA of the CDR3 is TGCGCCAGCAGCCTGGCGGGACAGGGGTTTAATGAGCAGTTCTTC. V usage is TRBV5-1 and J usage is TRBJ2-1, with 10 bases matching TRBD1. There are 15 residues in the CDR3. V lost 4 bases, J lost 7 bases, and 8 bases stayed unmatched. Per the germline V gene, CDR1 is SGHRS and CDR2 is YFSETQ.

The rearrangement links TRBV7-9 to TRBJ1-3; perhaps TRBD1 as D (6 bases). The germline V gene has CDR1 SEHNR and CDR2 FQNEAQ (reference sequence). CDR3 length: 15 amino acids. The V gene lost 6 bases and the J gene lost 4 bases, with 16 bases spanning the gap. CDR3: CASRERGDTGNTIYF. The CDR3 coding sequence is TGTGCCAGCAGGGAACGGGGGGACACCGGAAACACCATATATTTT.

The chain links TRBV5-1 to TRBJ1-2; 9 bases agree with TRBD1. This CDR3 is 15 amino acids long. CDR1 SGHRS and CDR2 YFSETQ come from the germline V gene. Germline trimming cut 4 bases from V and 6 bases from J; bases unmatched to any gene: 10. The CDR3 DNA follows: TGCGCCAGCAGCCTCGGACAGGGGCCTGTGGATGGCTACACCTTC. It is translated as CASSLGQGPVDGYTF.

This chain connects TRBV28 to TRBJ2-3; a possible D gene is TRBD2 (6 bases). Trimming took 9 bases from V and 0 from J, leaving 13 bases between them. Germline loops: CDR1 MDHEN, CDR2 SYDVKM. The length of the CDR3 is 14 residues. The CDR3 here is CARYQRESTDTQYF. CDR3 sequence (DNA): TGTGCCAGATACCAACGGGAGAGCACAGATACGCAGTATTTT.

Comments on this clone: A read error is likely here: a far larger clone is one base away. This same CDR3 is encoded by further DNA sequences in the sample. The V gene is TRBV10-1, the J gene TRBJ1-1; D perhaps matches TRBD1 (5 bases). The germline V gene has CDR1 WNHNN and CDR2 SYGVQD (reference sequence). The CDR3 length is 14 residues. The V gene lost 0 bases and the J gene lost 1 base, with 6 bases spanning the gap. CDR3 nucleotide sequence: TGCGCCAGCAGTGAGTCAGGGGCGAACACTGAAGCTTTCTTT. Protein product: CASSESGANTEAFF.

CDR3 DNA: TGTGCCAGCGGCACAGAGAACACTGAAGCTTTCTTT. Amino acids: CASGTENTEAFF. The rearrangement joins TRBV7-9 to TRBJ1-1, with unresolved D. V lost 8 bases and J 1 base, leaving 8 bases between the germline ends. The CDR3 has 12 residues. CDR1 is SEHNR, CDR2 FQNEAQ, per germline (reference sequence).

The chain has TRBV7-3 and TRBJ2-2; possibly TRBD1 for D (5 bases). Germline CDR1 and CDR2: SGHTA and FQGTGA. The V end was cut by 4 bases, the J end by 7 bases, with 16 bases between. The CDR3 contains 15 residues. The CDR3 sequence: CASSSTPQGRGELFF. The CDR3 nucleotides read TGTGCCAGCAGCTCCACACCCCAGGGCCGCGGGGAGCTGTTTTTT.

Only one count was recorded for this clone. The gene calls are TRBV6-5 and TRBJ2-7, with a possible D match to TRBD2 (6 bases). Trimming removed 6 bases at V and 2 bases at J, with 14 bases between. CDR3 length: 14 residues. CDR1 is MNHEY, CDR2 SVGAGI, per germline. The CDR3 loop is CASRTGTGPYEQYF. DNA for the CDR3: TGTGCCAGCAGGACCGGGACTGGGCCCTACGAGCAGTACTTC.

The V and J genes are TRBV6-4 and TRBJ1-6, with a weak D call TRBD1 (5 bases). CDR1 and CDR2 from the germline V gene are MRHNA and SNTAGT. V was clipped by 7 bases and J by 0 bases, with 16 bases between them. The CDR3 is 17 amino acids. The CDR3 loop reads CASTGVGHSSYNSPLHF. CDR3 nucleotide sequence: TGTGCCAGCACCGGAGTCGGACACAGCTCCTATAATTCACCCCTCCACTTT.

This clone was seen only once. The chain uses TRBV19 and TRBJ1-4; the D gene is possibly TRBD1 (5 bases). The CDR3 length is 14 residues. Trimming removed 5 bases from V and 2 bases from J, with 9 bases in between. Germline V gene lookup returns CDR1 LNHDA and CDR2 SQIVND (reference sequence). The CDR3 here is CASSVTVTNEKLFF. In DNA form, the CDR3 reads TGTGCCAGTAGTGTGACAGTTACTAATGAAAAACTGTTTTTT.

This clone was seen a single time. J is TRBJ2-3 and V is TRBV6-5; no firm D call. Trimming left V 5 bases short and J 6 bases short, with 18 bases between. CDR3 length: 15 amino acids. Germline V gene data show CDR1 as MNHEY and CDR2 as SVGAGI. Written as DNA, the CDR3 is TGTGCCAGCAGTACCACTACGTCCCCTTTGGATACGCAGTATTTT. This codes for CASSTTTSPLDTQYF.

The genes are TRBV30 and TRBJ1-1; no reliable D call. With 4 bases removed from V and 0 bases from J, the gap between germline ends came to 6 bases. Per the germline V gene, CDR1 is GTSNPN and CDR2 is SVGIG (reference sequence). The CDR3 sequence is 12 residues long. DNA of the CDR3: TGTGCCTGGAAAGCGTTGAACACTGAAGCTTTCTTT. This gives the protein CAWKALNTEAFF. The variable domain in full, completed from reference TRBV30 and TRBJ1-1, reads SQTIHQWPATLVQPVGSPLSLECTVEGTSNPNLYWYRQAAGRGLQLLFYSVGIGQISSEVPQNLSASRPQDRQFILSSKKLLLSDSGFYLCAWKALNTEAFFGQGTRLTVV.

This rearrangement joins TRBV7-2 to TRBJ1-2; a weak D match, TRBD1 (6 bases). The ends were cut back, 6 bases at V and 3 bases at J, with 11 bases in the middle. Germline V lookup: CDR1 SGHTA, CDR2 FQGNSA. The CDR3 sequence is 13 residues long. CDR3 amino acids: CASRYKGDYGYTF. The DNA of the CDR3 is TGTGCCAGCAGATACAAGGGGGACTATGGCTACACCTTC.

The CDR3 nucleotides read TGTGCCAGCAGCTTGTGGACACCTGGAAACACCATATATTTT. It yields the protein CASSLWTPGNTIYF. The chain links TRBV7-9 to TRBJ1-3; the D gene is possibly TRBD1 (5 bases). V was pared by 3 bases and J by 2 bases, with 8 bases between. Germline values: CDR1 SEHNR, CDR2 FQNEAQ (reference sequence). The CDR3 is 14 residues long. Based on the CDR3 plus reference TRBV7-9 and TRBJ1-3, the full variable domain is DTGVSQNPRHKITKRGQNVTFRCDPISEHNRLYWYRQTLGQGPEFLTYFQNEAQLEKSRLLSDRFSAERPKGSFSTLEIQRTEQGDSAMYLCASSLWTPGNTIYFGEGSWLTVV.

This clone came up once. The chain employs TRBV19 and TRBJ1-3, with D maybe TRBD1 (6 bases). Germline V lookup: CDR1 LNHDA, CDR2 SQIVND (reference sequence). This CDR3 comprises 16 residues. V gave up 7 bases and J gave up 0 bases, with 16 bases separating them. The CDR3 is CASNAARGYSGNTIYF. As DNA, the CDR3 is TGTGCCAGTAATGCGGCCAGGGGATACTCTGGAAACACCATATATTTT.

CDR3 residues: CASSRSGGAVYEQYF. CDR3 sequence (DNA): TGCGCCAGCAGCCGTAGCGGGGGGGCCGTGTACGAGCAGTACTTC. The genes are TRBV5-1 and TRBJ2-7, with 11 bases that match TRBD2. Germline V gene data show CDR1 as SGHRS and CDR2 as YFSETQ. J gave up 4 bases and V 4 bases, and 7 bases lay outside the gene matches. The CDR3 is 15 amino acids.